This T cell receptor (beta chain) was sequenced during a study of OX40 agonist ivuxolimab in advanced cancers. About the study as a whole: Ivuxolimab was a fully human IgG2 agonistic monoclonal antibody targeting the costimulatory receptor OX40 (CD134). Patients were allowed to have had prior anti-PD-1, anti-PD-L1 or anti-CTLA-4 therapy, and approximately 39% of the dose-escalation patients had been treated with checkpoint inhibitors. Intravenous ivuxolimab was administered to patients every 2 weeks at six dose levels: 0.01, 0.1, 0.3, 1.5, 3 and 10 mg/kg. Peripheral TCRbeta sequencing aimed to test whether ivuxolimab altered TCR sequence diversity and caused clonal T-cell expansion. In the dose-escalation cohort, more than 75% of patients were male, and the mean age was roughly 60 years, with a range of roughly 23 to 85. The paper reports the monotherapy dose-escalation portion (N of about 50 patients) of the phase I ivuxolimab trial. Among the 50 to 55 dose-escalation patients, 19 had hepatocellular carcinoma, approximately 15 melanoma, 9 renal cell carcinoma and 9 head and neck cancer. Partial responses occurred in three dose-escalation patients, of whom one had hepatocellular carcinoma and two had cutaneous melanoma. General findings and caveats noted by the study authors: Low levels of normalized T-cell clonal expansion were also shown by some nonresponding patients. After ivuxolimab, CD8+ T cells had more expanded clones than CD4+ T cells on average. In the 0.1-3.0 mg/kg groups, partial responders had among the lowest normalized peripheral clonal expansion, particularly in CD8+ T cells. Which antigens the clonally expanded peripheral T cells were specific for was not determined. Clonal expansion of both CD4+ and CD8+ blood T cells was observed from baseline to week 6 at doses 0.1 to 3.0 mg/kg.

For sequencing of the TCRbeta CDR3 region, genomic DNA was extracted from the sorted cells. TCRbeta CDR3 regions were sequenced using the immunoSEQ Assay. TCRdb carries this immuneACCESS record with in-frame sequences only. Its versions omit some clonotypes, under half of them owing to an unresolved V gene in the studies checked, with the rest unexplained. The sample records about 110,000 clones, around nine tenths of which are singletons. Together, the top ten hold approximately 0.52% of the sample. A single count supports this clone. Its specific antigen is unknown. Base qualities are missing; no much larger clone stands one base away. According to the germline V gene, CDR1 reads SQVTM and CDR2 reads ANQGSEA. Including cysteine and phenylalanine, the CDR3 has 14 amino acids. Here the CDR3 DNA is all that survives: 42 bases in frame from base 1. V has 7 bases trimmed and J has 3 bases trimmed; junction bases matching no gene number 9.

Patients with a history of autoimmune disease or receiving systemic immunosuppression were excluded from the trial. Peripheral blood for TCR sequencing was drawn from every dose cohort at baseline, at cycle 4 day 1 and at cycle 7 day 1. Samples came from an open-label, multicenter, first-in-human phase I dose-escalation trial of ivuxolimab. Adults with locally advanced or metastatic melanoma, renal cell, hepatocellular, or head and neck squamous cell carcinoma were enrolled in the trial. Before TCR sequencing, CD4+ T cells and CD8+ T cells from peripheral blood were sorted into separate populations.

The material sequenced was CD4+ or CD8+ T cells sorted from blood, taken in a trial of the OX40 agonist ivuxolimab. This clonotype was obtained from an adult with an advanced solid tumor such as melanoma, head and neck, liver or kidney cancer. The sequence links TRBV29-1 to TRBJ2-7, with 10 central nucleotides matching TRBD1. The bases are TGCAGCGCCGGTGGGGGGACAGGGGACTACGAGCAGTACTTC. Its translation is CSAGGGTGDYEQYF.